Each of the 6 T cell receptor beta chains below was sequenced from the same sample in a study of shared clonotypes between healthy human individuals (dated by TCRdb to between 2020 and 2021). The library was built by means of the immunoSEQ multiplex PCR assay. Not all clones reach the TCRdb copy of this immuneACCESS table, which keeps in-frame sequences only. Checked studies attribute under half of the gap to unresolved V genes and leave the rest unexplained. Across this sample there are roughly 640,000 clones, with approximately 79% seen only once. Approximately 1.6% of the sample is held by the ten biggest clonotypes. The sequenced sample consisted of memory CD4+ T cells sorted from blood. In light of the paper, this sample's cell subset or site label describes: CD45RA-negative fraction. The receptors were sampled from a woman aged 25 to 39 in good health.

The chain carries TRBV2 and TRBJ2-1; 10 nucleotides agree with TRBD1. Germline V CDR1 and CDR2: SNHLY, FYNNEI. Germline trimming cut 8 bases from V and 3 bases from J; bases unmatched to any gene: 7. The CDR3 has 15 amino acids. The chain's CDR3 is CASGHRDRGYNEQFF. The CDR3 bases are TGTGCCAGCGGACACCGGGACAGGGGCTACAATGAGCAGTTCTTC.

The chain employs TRBV28 and TRBJ2-5; TRBD1 matches 9 bases. Germline V gene lookup returns CDR1 MDHEN and CDR2 SYDVKM. The CDR3 has 18 amino acids. Trimming cost V 5 bases and J 5 bases; bases outside gene matches: 18. CDR3 sequence: CASSPPGQGGPRRETQYF. The CDR3 DNA is TGTGCCAGCAGTCCCCCGGGACAGGGTGGACCTAGGCGGGAGACCCAGTACTTC.

This clone was detected a few times. The rearrangement links TRBV7-9 to TRBJ1-1, with 8 positions matching TRBD1. V lost 5 bases, J lost 5 bases, and 4 bases stayed unmatched. This CDR3 has 13 amino acids. Germline-derived CDR1 and CDR2 are SEHNR and FQNEAQ (reference sequence). The DNA for the CDR3 is TGTGCCAGCAGCACAGGGGGAGAGACTGAAGCTTTCTTT. Protein product: CASSTGGETEAFF.

This clone came up a few times. The chain links TRBV2 to TRBJ2-6, with 8 bases aligning to TRBD1. Trimming took 7 bases from V and 0 from J; bases not matched to a gene: 8. The CDR3 is 17 amino acids. Per germline, CDR1 SNHLY and CDR2 FYNNEI. The CDR3 loop is CASTKTGAGSGANVLTF. CDR3 DNA: TGTGCCAGCACCAAGACAGGGGCCGGCTCTGGGGCCAACGTCCTGACTTTC.

This clone was seen only a few times. This chain connects TRBV4-1 to TRBJ2-1; D perhaps matches TRBD1 (6 bases). The CDR3 sequence is 15 residues long. V dropped 5 bases and J dropped 6 bases, with 17 bases sitting between them. CDR1 and CDR2 (germline): MGHRA, YSYEKL. CDR3 in amino acids: CASSTQGQASNEQFF. CDR3 coding DNA: TGCGCCAGCAGCACGCAGGGGCAGGCGAGCAATGAGCAGTTCTTC.

The chain couples TRBV5-5 to TRBJ2-7; 13 bases are shared with TRBD2. The CDR3 contains 16 residues. Germline V gene sequence: CDR1 SGHKS, CDR2 YYEKEE (reference sequence). V gave up 4 bases and J gave up 2 bases; unmatched junction bases: 6. In nucleotides, the CDR3 is TGTGCCAGCAGCATCGGACTAGCGGGAGTACCCTACGAGCAGTACTTC. It translates to CASSIGLAGVPYEQYF.